The 7 T cell receptor beta chains presented below share a single source sample, sequenced in a study of persistence of HIV-infected CD4 T cells. Their antigen targets remain unknown. Anti-CD3/anti-CD28 beads served as a nonspecific positive control stimulus. Sorting of responding CD4+ T cells relied on upregulated CD40 ligand together with CD69. The libraries were made with immunoSEQ version 4 in survey mode. Data came from immunoSEQ multiplex PCR; TCRdb stores just in-frame clones and leaves some out. In the table there are tens of thousands of clones, approximately 90% of which are singletons. Sequencing was performed on CD4+ T cells sorted from PBMCs after approximately 19-hour stimulation, taken from a patient who received antiretroviral therapy. Source of these receptors: an adult woman with HIV who was CMV-seropositive.

CDR3 sequence (DNA): TGTGCCAGTCAGGGGGCCACTAATGAAAAACTGTTTTTT. Translating it yields CASQGATNEKLFF. The chain uses TRBV5-4 and TRBJ1-4, with 8 bases fitting TRBD1. The CDR3 is 13 residues long. Trimming at V came to 8 bases and at J to 2 bases, leaving 2 bases not matched to a gene. The V gene's germline CDR1 is SGHNT and CDR2 YYREEE (reference sequence).

The rearrangement uses TRBV25-1 and TRBJ2-7, with D uncertain. The V and J ends lost 3 bases and 2 bases respectively, with 14 bases between them. The CDR3 spans 15 residues. Germline values: CDR1 MGHDK, CDR2 SYGVNS. CDR3: CASSDPLKSPYEQYF. The DNA of the CDR3 is TGTGCCAGCAGTGACCCCCTGAAAAGTCCCTACGAGCAGTACTTC.

CDR3 sequence (DNA): TGCGCCAGCAGCCAAGATTACACAGCGCGAAACTCTGGGGCCAACGTCCTGACTTTC. Protein sequence: CASSQDYTARNSGANVLTF. V and J are TRBV4-1 and TRBJ2-6; D unclear. Germline lookup yields CDR1 MGHRA and CDR2 YSYEKL. The CDR3 length is 19 residues. Trimming took 0 bases from V and 0 from J, leaving 15 bases between them.

The chain has TRBV5-6 and TRBJ1-5, with 7 bases identical to TRBD1. The CDR3 loop spans 15 amino acids. J lost 5 bases, V lost 0 bases, and 5 bases had no gene match. In germline, CDR1 is SGHDT, CDR2 YYEEEE. CDR3 residues: CASSLGQGTYQPQHF. The CDR3 DNA reads TGTGCCAGCAGCTTGGGACAGGGAACCTATCAGCCCCAGCATTTT. Full variable domain (missing parts from reference TRBV5-6 and TRBJ1-5): DAGVTQSPTHLIKTRGQQVTLRCSPKSGHDTVSWYQQALGQGPQFIFQYYEEEERQRGNFPDRFSGHQFPNYSSELNVNALLLGDSALYLCASSLGQGTYQPQHFGDGTRLSIL.

The chain has TRBV6-5 and TRBJ1-2; TRBD1 matches 7 bases. Trimming removed 7 bases from V and 6 bases from J; junction bases left unmatched: 5. From germline, CDR1 is MNHEY and CDR2 SVGAGI. CDR3 length: 12 residues. The CDR3, as DNA: TGTGCCAGCATCGGAGGGGGCGATGGCTACACCTTC. It is translated as CASIGGGDGYTF.

J is TRBJ2-3 and V is TRBV7-9; 7 bases align to TRBD2. Trimming cost V 5 bases and J 1 base; bases outside gene matches: 9. Germline-derived CDR1 and CDR2 are SEHNR and FQNEAQ (reference sequence). The CDR3 is made up of 16 amino acids. CDR3 nucleotides: TGTGCCAGCAGCATTGGACGACTAGCCGGCACAGATACGCAGTATTTT. Its protein product is CASSIGRLAGTDTQYF.

V and J are TRBV5-1 and TRBJ1-2; 9 bases line up with TRBD1. The CDR3 covers 14 residues. The J segment lost 7 bases and the V segment lost 6 bases, leaving 10 bases of the junction unmatched. Germline values: CDR1 SGHRS, CDR2 YFSETQ. The CDR3 sequence: CASNSGTGSGGYTF. As DNA, the CDR3 is TGCGCCAGCAACTCCGGGACAGGGTCAGGTGGCTACACCTTC.